This T cell receptor beta chain was recorded in a study of molecular identifiers for immune sequencing clone quantification (dated by TCRdb to between 2017 and 2018). For context, the study as a whole: In a replicate experiment, RNA from roughly 20,000 or 100,000 naive CD8 T cells was split into five aliquots, four of which were sequenced. This methods study used CD8 T cells to benchmark TCR RNA copy counting and molecular-identifier clustering-based TCR repertoire sequencing (MIDCIRS). Study-level results and caveats: Naive libraries contained spiked-in Jurkat TCR RNA (approximately nine copies' worth), which is not part of the donor repertoire. In CMV-specific effector cells, clones with more than 20 RNA copies contained over 99% of molecules, whereas in naive cells such clones contained under 1% of molecules. Without barcode sub-clustering, chimeric consensus sequences inflated TCR diversity; chimeras reached as high as 47%. A single cell's worth of spiked-in Jurkat TCR RNA was reported detectable even among one million naive CD8 T cells. Highly expanded clone sizes could be underestimated if identical TCR molecules share a barcode. About 2.9 recovered TCR RNA copies per cell were obtained by modeling, versus approximately 10 by digital PCR, implying a capture efficiency of around 28%.

The CDR3 numbers 16 residues from cysteine through phenylalanine. This entry keeps only the CDR3 DNA: 48 bases, framed from base 1. According to the germline V gene (reference sequence), CDR1 reads LNHDA and CDR2 reads SQIVND. Here V drops 5 bases and J drops 0 bases, and the junction holds 10 bases not matched to any gene. The library relied on PCR. The sequencer listed for this sample is NextSeq 500. Bulk TCR libraries were prepared as previously described, using TCR primers listed in Table S5. Purification of total RNA was performed with the Qiagen AllPrep DNA/RNA kit. Before analysis, reads from multiple sequencing runs of the same library were pooled. The study's own analysis went as follows. Only reads with exact TCR constant sequence were kept, trimmed to 150 nt, and grouped by their 12-nt molecular barcodes. Reads in each barcode group were sub-clustered using a 15% Levenshtein threshold, and a quality-weighted consensus sequence was built for each RNA molecule. Non-functional sequences were removed, as were lower-count sequences one edit away from another. Based on a fit of two negative binomial distributions, barcode sub-clusters having less than 20% of the maximum read count were discarded. The raw public reads went through TCRdb reprocessing: fastp at Q25, MiXCR clone calling, in-frame beta chains kept. All rows with the same CDR3 protein become a single entry with the most common DNA and genes. Clone size and V and J calls follow TCRdb, not the original study. The sample has some 580,000 distinct CDR3 sequences on record, around 25% of them singletons. The ten biggest clones cover about 0.84% of the sample.

Libraries of naive CD8 T cells were built from around 20,000 to 1,000,000 sorted cells, with 10%, 30% or 50% of the purified RNA used. Naive CD8 T cells were FACS-sorted as CD8+CD4-CCR7+CD45RA+ on a BD FACSAria II into RLT Plus buffer. To test detection sensitivity, Jurkat RNA equal to 10 or so TCR copies was added to samples of about 17,000-1,100,000 naive CD8 T cells. CD8 T cells were enriched using RosetteSep CD8+ T Cell Enrichment Cocktail and Ficoll-Paque, and the enriched cells then underwent ACK red cell lysis. This clonotype has just a few counts. The antigen it recognizes is unknown. The sample holds no much larger clone one base away, and base qualities are not on file.

The chain joins TRBV19 to TRBJ2-7, with 7 bases matching TRBD1. The origin of this receptor is a human donor in good health. Some libraries in this study had Jurkat cell RNA spiked in. The sample taken for sequencing was naive CD8+ T cells from blood, with Jurkat cell RNA spiked in. Sample cell subset or site, as interpreted from the label and publication: FACS-sorted CD8+CD4-CCR7+CD45RA+ naive T cells. The CDR3 loop reads CASSPQGLVSSYEQYF. The DNA reads TGTGCCAGTAGTCCACAGGGGTTGGTGAGCTCCTACGAGCAGTACTTC.